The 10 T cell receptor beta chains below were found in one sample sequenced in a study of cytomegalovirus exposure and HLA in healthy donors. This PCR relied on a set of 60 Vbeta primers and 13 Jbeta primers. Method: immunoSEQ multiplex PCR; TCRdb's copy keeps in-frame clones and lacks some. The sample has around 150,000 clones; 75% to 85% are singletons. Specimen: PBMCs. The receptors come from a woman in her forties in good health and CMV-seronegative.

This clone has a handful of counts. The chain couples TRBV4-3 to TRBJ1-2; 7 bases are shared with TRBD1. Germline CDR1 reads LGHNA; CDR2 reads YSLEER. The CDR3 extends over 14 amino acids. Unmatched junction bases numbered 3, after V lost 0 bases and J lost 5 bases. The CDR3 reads CASSQDTGEYGYTF. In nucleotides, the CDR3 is TGCGCCAGCAGCCAAGATACAGGGGAGTATGGCTACACCTTC.

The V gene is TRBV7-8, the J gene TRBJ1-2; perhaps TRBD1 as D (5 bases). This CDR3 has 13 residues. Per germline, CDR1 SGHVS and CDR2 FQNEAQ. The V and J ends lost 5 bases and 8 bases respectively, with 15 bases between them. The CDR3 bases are TGTGCCAGCAGCGCAACGTCGTCAGGGGGCTACACCTTC. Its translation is CASSATSSGGYTF.

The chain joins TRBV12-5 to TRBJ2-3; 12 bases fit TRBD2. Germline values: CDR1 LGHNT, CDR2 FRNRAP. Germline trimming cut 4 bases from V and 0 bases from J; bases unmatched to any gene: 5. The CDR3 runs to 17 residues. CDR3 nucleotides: TGTGCTAGTGGTTCCGGGACTAGCGGGTCCAGCACAGATACGCAGTATTTT. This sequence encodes CASGSGTSGSSTDTQYF.

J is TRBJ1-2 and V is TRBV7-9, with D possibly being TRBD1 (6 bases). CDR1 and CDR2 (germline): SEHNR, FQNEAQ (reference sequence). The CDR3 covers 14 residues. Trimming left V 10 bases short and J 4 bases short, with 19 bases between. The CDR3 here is CATRNQGSLYGYTF. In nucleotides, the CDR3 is TGTGCCACCAGGAATCAGGGGTCCCTCTATGGCTACACCTTC.

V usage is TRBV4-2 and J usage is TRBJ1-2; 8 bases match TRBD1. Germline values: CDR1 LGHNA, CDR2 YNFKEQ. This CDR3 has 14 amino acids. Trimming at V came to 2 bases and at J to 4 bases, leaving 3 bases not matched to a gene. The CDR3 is CASSQRQGTYGYTF. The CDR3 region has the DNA TGTGCCAGCAGCCAAAGACAGGGGACCTATGGCTACACCTTC.

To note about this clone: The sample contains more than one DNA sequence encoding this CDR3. CDR3 region: CASSLGGSSYEQYF. DNA for the CDR3: TGCGCCAGCAGCTTAGGGGGCTCCTCCTACGAGCAGTACTTC. The chain carries TRBV5-1 and TRBJ2-7; 7 nucleotides match TRBD1. Germline assignment: CDR1 SGHRS and CDR2 YFSETQ. V lost 2 bases to trimming and J lost 0 bases; unmatched junction nucleotides: 2. This CDR3 has 14 residues.

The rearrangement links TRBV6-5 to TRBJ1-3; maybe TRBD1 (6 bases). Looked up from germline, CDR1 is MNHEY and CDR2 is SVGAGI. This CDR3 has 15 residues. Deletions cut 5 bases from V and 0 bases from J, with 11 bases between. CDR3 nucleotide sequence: TGTGCCAGCAGTGCCGGGACAACCTCTGGAAACACCATATATTTT. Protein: CASSAGTTSGNTIYF.

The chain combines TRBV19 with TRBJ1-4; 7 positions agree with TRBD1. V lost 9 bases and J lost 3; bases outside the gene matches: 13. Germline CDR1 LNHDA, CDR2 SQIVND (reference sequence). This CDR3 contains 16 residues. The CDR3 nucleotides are TGTGCCAGCGGGACAGCCTACCTTTTTTCTAATGAAAAACTGTTTTTT. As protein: CASGTAYLFSNEKLFF. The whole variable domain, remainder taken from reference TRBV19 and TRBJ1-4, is DGGITQSPKYLFRKEGQNVTLSCEQNLNHDAMYWYRQDPGQGLRLIYYSQIVNDFQKGDIAEGYSVSREKKESFPLTVTSAQKNPTAFYLCASGTAYLFSNEKLFFGSGTQLSVL.

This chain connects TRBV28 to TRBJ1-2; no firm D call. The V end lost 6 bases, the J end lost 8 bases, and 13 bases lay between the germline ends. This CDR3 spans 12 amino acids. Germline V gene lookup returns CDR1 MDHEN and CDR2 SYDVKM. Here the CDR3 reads CASSPDWRGYTF. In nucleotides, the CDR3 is TGTGCCAGCAGCCCAGACTGGAGGGGCTACACCTTC.

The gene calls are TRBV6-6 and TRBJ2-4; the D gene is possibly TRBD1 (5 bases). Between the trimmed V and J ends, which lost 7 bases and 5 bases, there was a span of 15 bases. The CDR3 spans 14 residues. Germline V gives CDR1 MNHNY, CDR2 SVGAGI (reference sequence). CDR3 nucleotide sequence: TGTGCCAGCACCACAGGTCAGCACCAAAACATTCAGTACTTC. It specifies CASTTGQHQNIQYF.